This T cell receptor (beta chain) was recovered during a study of lymphopenia after photon versus proton radiotherapy. Study-wide results and limits: After lymphocyte nadir, photon-treated repertoires showed oligoclonal expansion, especially CD8+ Temra. A bigger post-nadir fall in TCR diversity correlated inversely with survival time in deceased patients.

The sample holds one count of this clone. Its cognate antigen is unknown. This table comes from immunoSEQ multiplex PCR, and its TCRdb copy is limited to in-frame clones, with some not included. Found here are 6,500 to 9,000 clones, nearly 90% of them singletons; the top ten hold around a sixth. This TCR derives from a man aged 55 to 69 with cholangiocarcinoma. Sequencing was performed on peripheral blood, taken from a patient treated with photon-based radiotherapy.

CDR3 sequence: CASSILPPGLAGLRDEQYF. CDR3 bases: TGTGCCAGCAGCATCTTACCCCCCGGACTAGCGGGACTTCGCGACGAGCAGTACTTC. V usage is TRBV21-1 and J usage is TRBJ2-7; the table's D call, TRBD2, has no DNA check behind it. TRBV21-1 is a known pseudogene. The CDR3 is made up of 19 amino acids.